Listed here are 10 T cell receptor beta chains from one sample, sequenced in a study of cytomegalovirus exposure and HLA in healthy donors. The PCR ran on 60 Vbeta and 13 Jbeta primers. Data came from immunoSEQ multiplex PCR; TCRdb stores just in-frame clones and leaves some out. The sample consists of 160,000 or so clones, about three quarters of them appearing once. The sequencing input was PBMCs. The receptors stem from a woman in her 30s in good health and CMV-seronegative.

The chain uses TRBV6-6 and TRBJ1-4; 7 bases fit TRBD1. After removal of 7 bases from V and 4 bases from J, the junction contained 3 bases not matched to a gene. The CDR3 spans 13 residues. Germline V gene lookup returns CDR1 MNHNY and CDR2 SVGAGI (reference sequence). Here the CDR3 reads CASNRGYNEKLFF. The CDR3 nucleotides read TGTGCCAGCAACAGGGGATATAATGAAAAACTGTTTTTT.

This chain uses TRBV5-4 with TRBJ2-1; TRBD1 aligns across 11 bases. V shed 4 bases, J shed 8 bases, and the junction held 8 bases outside the gene matches. The CDR3 loop spans 15 amino acids. Per germline, CDR1 SGHNT and CDR2 YYREEE (reference sequence). The CDR3 here is CASSPPGQGGYEQFF. The CDR3 DNA sequence: TGTGCCAGCAGCCCACCGGGACAGGGGGGTTATGAGCAGTTCTTC.

V is TRBV28 and J is TRBJ2-5; maybe TRBD1 (8 bases). Germline-derived CDR1 and CDR2 are MDHEN and SYDVKM. V was pared by 2 bases and J by 4 bases, with 14 bases between. This CDR3 is 15 amino acids long. CDR3 nucleotide sequence: TGTGCCAGCAGTTTACCAGGGGGCGGGAGAGAGACCCAGTACTTC. This encodes CASSLPGGGRETQYF. Combining the CDR3 with reference TRBV28 and TRBJ2-5 gives the whole variable domain DVKVTQSSRYLVKRTGEKVFLECVQDMDHENMFWYRQDPGLGLRLIYFSYDVKMKEKGDIPEGYSVSREKKERFSLILESASTNQTSMYLCASSLPGGGRETQYFGPGTRLLVL.

The chain combines TRBV4-2 with TRBJ2-2; 9 nucleotides align to TRBD1. CDR3 length: 18 amino acids. CDR1 is LGHNA, CDR2 YNFKEQ, per germline. V shed 0 bases and J 4 bases; nucleotides not matched to a gene: 9. CDR3 sequence reads: CASSQDTNRGPGTGELFF. CDR3 in DNA: TGTGCCAGCAGCCAAGATACTAACAGGGGGCCGGGCACCGGGGAGCTGTTTTTT.

In this sample, this clone turned up once. The chain uses TRBV18 and TRBJ1-1; D is undetermined. Germline assignment: CDR1 KGHSH and CDR2 LQKENI. The V gene lost 3 bases and the J gene lost 1 base, with 3 bases spanning the gap. The CDR3 has 12 amino acids. The CDR3 region is CASSPRNTEAFF. CDR3 nucleotide sequence: TGTGCCAGCTCACCGAGGAACACTGAAGCTTTCTTT.

The rearrangement links TRBV6-1 to TRBJ2-7; D possibly corresponds to TRBD2 (6 bases). There are 13 residues in the CDR3. The V and J ends lost 4 bases and 3 bases respectively, with 10 bases between them. The germline gives CDR1 MNHNS, CDR2 SASEGT. CDR3 sequence: CASSGQEGYEQYF. CDR3 nucleotides: TGTGCCAGCAGTGGTCAGGAGGGCTACGAGCAGTACTTC.

The gene calls are TRBV2 and TRBJ2-2; D is possibly TRBD2 (5 bases). V was pared by 7 bases and J by 1 base, with 7 bases between. The CDR3 totals 13 residues. The germline gives CDR1 SNHLY, CDR2 FYNNEI. DNA of the CDR3: TGTGCCAGCACCCGGGAGAACACCGGGGAGCTGTTTTTT. It codes for CASTRENTGELFF.

The V gene is TRBV7-9, the J gene TRBJ2-1; tentative D call: TRBD1 (5 bases). CDR3 length equals 17 residues. Trimming removed 1 base at V and 2 bases at J, with 15 bases between. CDR1 is SEHNR and CDR2 is FQNEAQ in the germline V gene (reference sequence). The CDR3 spells CASSLGAGQRAYNEQFF. The CDR3 coding sequence is TGTGCCAGCAGCTTAGGGGCAGGGCAACGTGCCTACAATGAGCAGTTCTTC.

This sequence joins TRBV2 and TRBJ1-6; 7 bases are shared with TRBD1. J gave up 10 bases and V 6 bases, and 9 bases lay outside the gene matches. The germline CDR1 and CDR2 sequences are SNHLY and FYNNEI. The CDR3 length is 14 residues. The CDR3 DNA sequence: TGTGCCAGCAGCCGGAGCACAGGGGTATCACCCCTCCACTTT. As protein: CASSRSTGVSPLHF.

This rearrangement joins TRBV19 to TRBJ2-3, with D maybe TRBD1 (6 bases). CDR3 length: 14 residues. V was trimmed by 8 bases and J by 1 base, leaving 13 bases between them. Germline-derived CDR1 and CDR2 are LNHDA and SQIVND (reference sequence). CDR3 nucleotide sequence: TGTGCCAGTCGTACAGGGATCGGCACAGATACGCAGTATTTT. This gives the protein CASRTGIGTDTQYF.